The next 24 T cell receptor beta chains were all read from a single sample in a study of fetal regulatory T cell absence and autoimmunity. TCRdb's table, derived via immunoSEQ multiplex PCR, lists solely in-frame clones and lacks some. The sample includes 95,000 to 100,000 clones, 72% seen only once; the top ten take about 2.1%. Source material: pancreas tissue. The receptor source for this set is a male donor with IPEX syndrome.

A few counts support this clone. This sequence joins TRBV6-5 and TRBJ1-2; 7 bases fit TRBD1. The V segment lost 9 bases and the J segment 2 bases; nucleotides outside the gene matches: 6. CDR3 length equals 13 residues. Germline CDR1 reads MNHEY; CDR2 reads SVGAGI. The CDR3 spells CASRRDRNYGYTF. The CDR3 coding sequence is TGTGCCAGTCGTAGGGACAGAAACTATGGCTACACCTTC.

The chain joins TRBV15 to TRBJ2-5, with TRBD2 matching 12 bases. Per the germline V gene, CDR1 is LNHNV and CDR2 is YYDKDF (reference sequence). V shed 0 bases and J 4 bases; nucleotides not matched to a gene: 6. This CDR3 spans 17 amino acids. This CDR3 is CATSRELAGGWGETQYF. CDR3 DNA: TGTGCCACCAGCAGAGAACTAGCGGGGGGCTGGGGAGAGACCCAGTACTTC.

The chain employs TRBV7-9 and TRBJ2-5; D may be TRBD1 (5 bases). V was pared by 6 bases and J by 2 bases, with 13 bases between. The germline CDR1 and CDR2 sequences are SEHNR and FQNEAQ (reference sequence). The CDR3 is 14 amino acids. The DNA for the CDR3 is TGTGCCAGCAGGCAGACAGAGACACAAGAGACCCAGTACTTC. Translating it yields CASRQTETQETQYF.

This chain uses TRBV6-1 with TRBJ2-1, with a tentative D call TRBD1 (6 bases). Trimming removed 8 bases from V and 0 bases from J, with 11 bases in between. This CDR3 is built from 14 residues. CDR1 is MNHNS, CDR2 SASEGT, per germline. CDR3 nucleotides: TGTGCCAGCGGGCAGGGGCGCTCCTACAATGAGCAGTTCTTC. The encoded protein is CASGQGRSYNEQFF.

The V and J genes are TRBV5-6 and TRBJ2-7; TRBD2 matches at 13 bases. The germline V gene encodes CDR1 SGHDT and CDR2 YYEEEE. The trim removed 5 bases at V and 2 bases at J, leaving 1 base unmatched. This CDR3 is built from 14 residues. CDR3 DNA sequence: TGTGCCAGCAGGGGGACTAGCGGGACCTACGAGCAGTACTTC. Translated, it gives CASRGTSGTYEQYF.

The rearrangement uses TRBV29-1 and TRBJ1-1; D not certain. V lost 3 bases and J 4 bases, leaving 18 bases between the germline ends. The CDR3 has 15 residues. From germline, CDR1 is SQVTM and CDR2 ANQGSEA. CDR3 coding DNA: TGCAGCGTTGAGTGGGGTCTAAGGGAGAGCACTGAAGCTTTCTTT. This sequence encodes CSVEWGLRESTEAFF.

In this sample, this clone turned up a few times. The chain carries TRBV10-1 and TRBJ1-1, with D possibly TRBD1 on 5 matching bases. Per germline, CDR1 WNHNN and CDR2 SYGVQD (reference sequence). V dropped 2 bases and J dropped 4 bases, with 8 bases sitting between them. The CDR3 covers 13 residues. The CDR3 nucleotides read TGCGCCAGCAGTGAGGGGGGTGCCACTGAAGCTTTCTTT. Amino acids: CASSEGGATEAFF.

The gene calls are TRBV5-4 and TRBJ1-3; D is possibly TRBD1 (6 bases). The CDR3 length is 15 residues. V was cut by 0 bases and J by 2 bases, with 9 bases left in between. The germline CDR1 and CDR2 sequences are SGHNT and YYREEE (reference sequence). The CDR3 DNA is TGTGCCAGCAGCTTGGACGGGGGCCCTGGAAACACCATATATTTT. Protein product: CASSLDGGPGNTIYF.

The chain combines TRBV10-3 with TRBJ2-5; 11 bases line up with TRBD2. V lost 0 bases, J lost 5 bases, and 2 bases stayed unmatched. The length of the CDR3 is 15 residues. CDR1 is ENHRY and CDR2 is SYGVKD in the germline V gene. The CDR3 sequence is CAISESTSGTETQYF. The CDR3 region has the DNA TGTGCCATCAGTGAGTCGACTAGCGGGACGGAGACCCAGTACTTC.

CDR3 residues: CASSYTTGITDTQYF. In nucleotides, the CDR3 is TGTGCCAGCAGCTACACGACAGGGATCACAGATACGCAGTATTTT. This chain connects TRBV13 to TRBJ2-3; TRBD1 aligns across 7 bases. Germline V CDR1 and CDR2: PRHDT, FYEKMQ (reference sequence). This CDR3 has 15 amino acids. Trimming at V came to 4 bases and at J to 2 bases, leaving 6 bases not matched to a gene. Supplemented by reference TRBV13 and TRBJ2-3, the full variable domain reads AAGVIQSPRHLIKEKRETATLKCYPIPRHDTVYWYQQGPGQDPQFLISFYEKMQSDKGSIPDRFSAQQFSDYHSELNMSSLELGDSALYFCASSYTTGITDTQYFGPGTRLTVL.

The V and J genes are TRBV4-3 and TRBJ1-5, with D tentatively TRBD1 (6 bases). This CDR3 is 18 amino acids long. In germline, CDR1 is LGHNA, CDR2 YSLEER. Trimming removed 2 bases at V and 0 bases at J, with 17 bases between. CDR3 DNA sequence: TGCGCCAGCAGCCAACTACCACATCAGGGGTATAGCAATCAGCCCCAGCATTTT. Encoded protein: CASSQLPHQGYSNQPQHF.

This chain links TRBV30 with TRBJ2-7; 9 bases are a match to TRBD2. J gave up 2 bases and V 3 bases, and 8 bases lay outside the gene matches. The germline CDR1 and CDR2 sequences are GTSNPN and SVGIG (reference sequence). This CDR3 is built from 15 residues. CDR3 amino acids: CAWSGTGTSPYEQYF. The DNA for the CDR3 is TGTGCCTGGAGCGGAACCGGGACTAGCCCCTACGAGCAGTACTTC.

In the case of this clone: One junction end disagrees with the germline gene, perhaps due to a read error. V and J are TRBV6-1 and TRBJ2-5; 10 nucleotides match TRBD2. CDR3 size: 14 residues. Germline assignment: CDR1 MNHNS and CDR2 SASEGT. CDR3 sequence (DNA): TGTGCCAGCAGTGAAGCCCTAGCGGGAGAGGCCCAGTACTTC. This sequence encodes CASSEALAGEAQYF.

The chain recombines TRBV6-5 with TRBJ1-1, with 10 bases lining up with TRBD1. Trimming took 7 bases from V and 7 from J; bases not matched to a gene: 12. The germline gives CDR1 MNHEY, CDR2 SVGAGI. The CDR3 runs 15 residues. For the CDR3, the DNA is TGTGCCAGCACTGTAACCGGGACAGGGGAAGGTGAAGCTTTCTTT. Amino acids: CASTVTGTGEGEAFF.

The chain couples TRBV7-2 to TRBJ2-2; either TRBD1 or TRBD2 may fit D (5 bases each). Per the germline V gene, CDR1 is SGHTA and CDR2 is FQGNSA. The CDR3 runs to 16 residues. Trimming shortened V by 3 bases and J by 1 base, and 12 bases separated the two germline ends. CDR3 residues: CASSFSGTRNTGELFF. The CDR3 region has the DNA TGTGCCAGCAGCTTCTCCGGGACGAGGAACACCGGGGAGCTGTTTTTT.

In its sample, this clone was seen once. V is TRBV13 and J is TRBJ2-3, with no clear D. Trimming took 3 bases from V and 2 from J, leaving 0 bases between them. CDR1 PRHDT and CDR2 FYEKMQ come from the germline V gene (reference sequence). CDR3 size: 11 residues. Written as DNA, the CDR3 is TGTGCCAGCAGCTTCACAGATACGCAGTATTTT. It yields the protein CASSFTDTQYF.

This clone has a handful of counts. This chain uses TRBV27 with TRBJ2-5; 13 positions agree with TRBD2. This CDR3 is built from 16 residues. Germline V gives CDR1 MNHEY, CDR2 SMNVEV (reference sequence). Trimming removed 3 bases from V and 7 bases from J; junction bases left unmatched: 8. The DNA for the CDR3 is TGTGCCAGCAGTTTCCTACTAGCGGGGGGGCCTGTGACCCAGTACTTC. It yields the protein CASSFLLAGGPVTQYF.

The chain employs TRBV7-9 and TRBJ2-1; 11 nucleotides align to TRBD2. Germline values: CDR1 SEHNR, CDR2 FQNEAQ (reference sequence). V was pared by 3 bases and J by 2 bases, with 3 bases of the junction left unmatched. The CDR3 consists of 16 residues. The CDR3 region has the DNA TGTGCCAGCAGCTTTCGACTAGCGGGGCCCTACAATGAGCAGTTCTTC. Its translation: CASSFRLAGPYNEQFF.

CDR3 sequence (DNA): TGTGCCAGCAGCCCCGGACTAGCGGGGGGTCGAGAGACCCAGTACTTC. Translating it yields CASSPGLAGGRETQYF. The chain joins TRBV2 to TRBJ2-5; 14 bases match TRBD2. Trimming at V came to 6 bases and at J to 4 bases, leaving 7 bases not matched to a gene. The germline CDR1 and CDR2 sequences are SNHLY and FYNNEI. This CDR3 has 16 residues.

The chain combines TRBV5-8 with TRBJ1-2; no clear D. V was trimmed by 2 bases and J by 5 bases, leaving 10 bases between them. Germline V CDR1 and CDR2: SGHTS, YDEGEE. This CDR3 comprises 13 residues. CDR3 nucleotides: TGTGCCAGCAGCTTTATTCCAGCTTATGGCTACACCTTC. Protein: CASSFIPAYGYTF.

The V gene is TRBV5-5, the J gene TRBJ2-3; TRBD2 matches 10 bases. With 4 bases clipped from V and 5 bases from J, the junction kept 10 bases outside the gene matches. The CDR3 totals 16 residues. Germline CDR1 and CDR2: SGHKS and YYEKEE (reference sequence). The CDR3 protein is CASSPVAAGGGDTQYF. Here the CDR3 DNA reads TGTGCCAGCAGCCCCGTGGCAGCGGGAGGGGGAGATACGCAGTATTTT.

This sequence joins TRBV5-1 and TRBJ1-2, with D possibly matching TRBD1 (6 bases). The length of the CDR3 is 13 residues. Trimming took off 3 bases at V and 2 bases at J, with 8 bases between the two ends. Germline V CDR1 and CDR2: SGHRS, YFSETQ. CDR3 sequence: CASSSTGNYGYTF. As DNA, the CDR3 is TGCGCCAGCAGCTCCACAGGGAACTATGGCTACACCTTC.

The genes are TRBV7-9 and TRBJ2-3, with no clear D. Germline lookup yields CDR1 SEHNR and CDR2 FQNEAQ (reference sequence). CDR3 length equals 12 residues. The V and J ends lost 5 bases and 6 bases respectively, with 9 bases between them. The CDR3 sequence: CASSHPLDTQYF. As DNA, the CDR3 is TGTGCCAGCAGCCACCCCCTGGATACGCAGTATTTT.

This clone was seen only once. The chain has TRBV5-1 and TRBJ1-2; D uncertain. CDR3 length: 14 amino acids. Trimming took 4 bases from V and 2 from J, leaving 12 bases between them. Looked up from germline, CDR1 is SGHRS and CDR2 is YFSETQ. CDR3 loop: CASSTLDGNYGYTF. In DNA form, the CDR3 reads TGCGCCAGCAGCACGCTCGACGGGAACTATGGCTACACCTTC.